This T cell receptor beta chain was captured by sequencing in a study of blood T cells in healthy people across ages. A second PCR of roughly 7 to 11 cycles used a sample-barcoded 5' primer and a J-beta primer mix. The yield of each sample was at least 2.5 million CDR3-containing paired-end reads. From the 5' RACE reads, TCRdb called clonotypes with MiXCR, one entry per CDR3 protein. The sample yields around 870,000 distinct CDR3 sequences, around 28% seen once. The CDR3 is 15 amino acids. A remark on this clonotype: A much larger clone is a single base away; this may be a read error.

This chain connects TRBV21-1 to TRBJ2-5; TRBD1 was called by the table and not checked on the DNA. TRBV21-1 is listed as a pseudogene. This TCR was recovered from a woman over 75 in good health. The specimen sequenced was blood. The CDR3 DNA reads TGTGCCAGCAGCCTTCGACAGGGAGTCTACAATGAGCAGTACTTC. Residues: CASSLRQGVYNEQYF.